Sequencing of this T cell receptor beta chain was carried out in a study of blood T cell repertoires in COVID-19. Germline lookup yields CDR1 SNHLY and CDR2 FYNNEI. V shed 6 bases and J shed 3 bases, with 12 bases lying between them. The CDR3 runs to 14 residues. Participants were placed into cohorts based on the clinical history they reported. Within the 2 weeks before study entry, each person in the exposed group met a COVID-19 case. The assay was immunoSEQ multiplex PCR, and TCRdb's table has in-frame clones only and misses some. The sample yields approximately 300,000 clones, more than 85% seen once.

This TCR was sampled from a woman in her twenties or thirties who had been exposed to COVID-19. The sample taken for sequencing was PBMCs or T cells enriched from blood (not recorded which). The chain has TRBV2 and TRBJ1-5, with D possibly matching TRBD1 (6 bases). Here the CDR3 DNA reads TGTGCCAGCAGCTTCGGACAGCCCAATCAGCCCCAGCATTTT. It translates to CASSFGQPNQPQHF.